The 25 T cell receptor beta chains below come from one sample, sequenced in a study of T cells in localized non-small cell lung cancer. The assay was immunoSEQ multiplex PCR, and TCRdb's table has in-frame clones only and misses some. This table holds about 92,000 clones, approximately 91% found once. The source material was PBMCs, sampled before any cancer treatment. The receptors were gathered from a woman between 40 and 69 years old with stage II squamous cell lung carcinoma.

The chain recombines TRBV9 with TRBJ1-2; D ambiguous. Trimming stripped 0 bases from V and 3 bases from J, with 9 bases between. There are 14 residues in the CDR3. Per the germline V gene, CDR1 is SGDLS and CDR2 is YYNGEE. The CDR3 DNA follows: TGTGCCAGCAGCGTAGGAGGGTTGGACTATGGCTACACCTTC. This codes for CASSVGGLDYGYTF.

V usage is TRBV9 and J usage is TRBJ2-7, with 8 bases identical to TRBD2. The CDR3 length is 16 residues. Per germline, CDR1 SGDLS and CDR2 YYNGEE. V was clipped by 0 bases and J by 5 bases; unmatched bases: 10. This chain's CDR3 is CASSVEGIAGLDEQYF. The CDR3, as DNA: TGTGCCAGCAGCGTAGAGGGGATAGCGGGATTGGACGAGCAGTACTTC.

This rearrangement joins TRBV27 to TRBJ1-1; D is undetermined. Per the germline V gene, CDR1 is MNHEY and CDR2 is SMNVEV (reference sequence). Trimming cost V 0 bases and J 3 bases, with 8 bases left between them. The CDR3 consists of 14 residues. The CDR3 DNA sequence: TGTGCCAGCAGTTTATCGTTGTCAGACACTGAAGCTTTCTTT. This codes for CASSLSLSDTEAFF.

This chain connects TRBV11-2 to TRBJ1-5; no clear D. V lost 5 bases, J lost 1 base, and 9 bases lay in between. Germline V gives CDR1 SGHAT, CDR2 FQNNGV. The CDR3 runs 14 residues. The chain's CDR3 is CASSRRGSNQPQHF. In DNA form, the CDR3 reads TGTGCCAGCAGCAGACGAGGGAGCAATCAGCCCCAGCATTTT.

The V gene is TRBV28, the J gene TRBJ2-3; no firm D call. Trimming took off 6 bases at V and 4 bases at J, with 5 bases between the two ends. Germline CDR1 MDHEN, CDR2 SYDVKM. This CDR3 is built from 11 residues. CDR3 in amino acids: CASSIPDTQYF. The CDR3 nucleotides read TGTGCCAGCAGCATACCAGATACGCAGTATTTT. The full variable domain, in which reference TRBV28 and TRBJ2-3 provide the parts outside the CDR3, is DVKVTQSSRYLVKRTGEKVFLECVQDMDHENMFWYRQDPGLGLRLIYFSYDVKMKEKGDIPEGYSVSREKKERFSLILESASTNQTSMYLCASSIPDTQYFGPGTRLTVL.

The chain recombines TRBV6-5 with TRBJ2-7; D may match TRBD1 or TRBD2 (5 bases each). Between the trimmed V and J ends, which lost 2 bases and 5 bases, there was a span of 13 bases. CDR1 and CDR2 from the germline V gene are MNHEY and SVGAGI. The CDR3 is made up of 14 amino acids. The CDR3 protein is CASSYGSGGDEQYF. CDR3 DNA sequence: TGTGCCAGCAGTTACGGCAGTGGGGGAGACGAGCAGTACTTC.

J is TRBJ2-5 and V is TRBV5-6, with D unresolved. CDR1 is SGHDT, CDR2 YYEEEE, per germline. The CDR3 extends over 14 amino acids. Trimming left V 0 bases short and J 4 bases short, with 10 bases between. Here the CDR3 reads CASSLGVRRETQYF. The CDR3 DNA reads as TGTGCCAGCAGCTTGGGGGTCAGGCGAGAGACCCAGTACTTC.

The genes are TRBV25-1 and TRBJ1-2, with TRBD1 as a possible D gene (5 bases). V was shortened by 3 bases and J by 4 bases, with 21 bases between the two germline ends. The CDR3 consists of 17 residues. Germline-derived CDR1 and CDR2 are MGHDK and SYGVNS. The CDR3 DNA follows: TGTGCCAGCAGTGATTCCGGTCCCGGCGGGACGGTCTATGGCTACACCTTC. Residues: CASSDSGPGGTVYGYTF.

This chain links TRBV10-3 with TRBJ1-5, with D possibly being TRBD1 (5 bases). The ends were cut back, 10 bases at V and 5 bases at J, with 12 bases in the middle. CDR1 is ENHRY and CDR2 is SYGVKD in the germline V gene. The CDR3 extends over 12 amino acids. CDR3 loop: CATGIGDQPQHF. The CDR3, as DNA: TGTGCCACAGGGATTGGGGATCAGCCCCAGCATTTT.

A few counts support this clone. The chain joins TRBV19 to TRBJ1-1; tentative D call: TRBD1 (6 bases). The CDR3 has 13 amino acids. Per the germline V gene, CDR1 is LNHDA and CDR2 is SQIVND (reference sequence). V gave up 7 bases and J gave up 6 bases, with 15 bases separating them. CDR3 in amino acids: CASMGPGVPEAFF. DNA of the CDR3: TGTGCCAGTATGGGGCCAGGGGTCCCTGAAGCTTTCTTT.

This clone occurred once. This chain joins TRBV10-3 and TRBJ1-3; no reliable D call. The germline CDR1 and CDR2 sequences are ENHRY and SYGVKD. V lost 4 bases and J lost 5, with 15 bases in between. The CDR3 runs to 15 residues. CDR3 bases: TGTGCCATCAGTGTATCCGGAACGGTTAGAAACACCATATATTTT. Amino acids: CAISVSGTVRNTIYF.

This clone was detected only once. The chain is built from TRBV5-4 and TRBJ1-1; no clear D. With 5 bases removed from V and 3 bases from J, the gap between germline ends came to 26 bases. The CDR3 consists of 18 residues. Germline CDR1 is SGHNT and CDR2 is YYREEE (reference sequence). The CDR3 coding sequence is TGTGCCAGCAGGTTAACCCCCCTCTTCCGGGAGAAGGACACTGAAGCTTTCTTT. Its protein is CASRLTPLFREKDTEAFF.

About this clone itself: This CDR3 is also generated by other DNA sequences in the sample. The chain couples TRBV30 to TRBJ2-2, with no clear D. This CDR3 spans 13 amino acids. Trimming removed 3 bases at V and 0 bases at J, with 5 bases between. CDR1 is GTSNPN and CDR2 is SVGIG in the germline V gene (reference sequence). Here the CDR3 reads CAWSGSNTGELFF. The CDR3 bases are TGTGCCTGGAGCGGGTCGAACACCGGGGAGCTGTTTTTT.

V usage is TRBV6-6 and J usage is TRBJ2-7, with TRBD1 matching 8 bases. This CDR3 is built from 14 residues. The germline V gene has CDR1 MNHNY and CDR2 SVGAGI (reference sequence). V gave up 2 bases and J gave up 6 bases; unmatched junction bases: 6. The CDR3 region is CASSYGTGKSEQYF. CDR3 bases: TGTGCCAGCAGTTACGGGACAGGTAAAAGCGAGCAGTACTTC.

The chain uses TRBV5-6 and TRBJ1-6; possibly TRBD1 for D (6 bases). Germline CDR1 is SGHDT and CDR2 is YYEEEE. The CDR3 is made up of 15 amino acids. V shed 3 bases and J shed 7 bases, with 14 bases lying between them. CDR3 in amino acids: CASSSRTVANSPLHF. CDR3 DNA sequence: TGTGCCAGCAGCTCGCGGACAGTAGCAAATTCACCCCTCCACTTT.

The rearrangement links TRBV10-3 to TRBJ1-2; D is possibly TRBD1 (6 bases). CDR1 is ENHRY, CDR2 SYGVKD, per germline. V lost 3 bases and J 4 bases, leaving 12 bases between the germline ends. The CDR3 has 14 residues. The CDR3 coding sequence is TGTGCCATCAGTGAATCGGGGGGGCCCTATGGCTACACCTTC. The encoded protein is CAISESGGPYGYTF.

This chain uses TRBV11-1 with TRBJ1-2; 7 nucleotides agree with TRBD1. Trimming at V came to 5 bases and at J to 6 bases, leaving 6 bases not matched to a gene. CDR1 and CDR2 from the germline V gene are SGHAT and FQDESV (reference sequence). The CDR3 covers 13 residues. Written as DNA, the CDR3 is TGTGCCAGCAGCCGCGACAGGGTAGATGGCTACACCTTC. As protein: CASSRDRVDGYTF.

V is TRBV5-1 and J is TRBJ2-1; D is ambiguous. This CDR3 has 15 residues. The V end lost 4 bases, the J end lost 0 bases, and 11 bases lay between the germline ends. Germline V gives CDR1 SGHRS, CDR2 YFSETQ. The CDR3 DNA is TGCGCCAGCAGCCCAAGTACGAGCTCCTACAATGAGCAGTTCTTC. Amino acids: CASSPSTSSYNEQFF.

The chain is built from TRBV4-2 and TRBJ1-6; D is undetermined. Per germline, CDR1 LGHNA and CDR2 YNFKEQ. V lost 0 bases to trimming and J lost 0 bases, with 6 bases between them. This CDR3 has 16 amino acids. CDR3 sequence reads: CASSQDRSSYNSPLHF. Here the CDR3 DNA reads TGTGCCAGCAGCCAAGACAGGAGCTCCTATAATTCACCCCTCCACTTT.

The chain employs TRBV15 and TRBJ1-2; D uncertain. Germline lookup yields CDR1 LNHNV and CDR2 YYDKDF (reference sequence). CDR3 size: 17 residues. The germline V and J ends were trimmed by 5 bases and 2 bases, with 21 bases remaining between them. CDR3 residues: CATSSPSFVPINYGYTF. The DNA for the CDR3 is TGTGCCACCAGCTCGCCCTCCTTTGTGCCAATCAACTATGGCTACACCTTC.

V gene TRBV27 combines with J gene TRBJ1-4, with 7 bases aligning to TRBD1. CDR1 is MNHEY, CDR2 SMNVEV, per germline (reference sequence). With 8 bases clipped from V and 8 bases from J, the junction kept 14 bases outside the gene matches. There are 15 residues in the CDR3. CDR3: CASRSRQGLKEKLFF. The CDR3 nucleotides are TGTGCCAGCCGTTCTCGACAGGGACTTAAGGAAAAACTGTTTTTT.

This clone was recorded only once. This chain links TRBV5-4 with TRBJ2-7; D is perhaps TRBD2 (5 bases). Trimming removed 4 bases from V and 0 bases from J, with 14 bases in between. The CDR3 length is 15 residues. Germline V gene lookup returns CDR1 SGHNT and CDR2 YYREEE (reference sequence). In DNA, the CDR3 is TGTGCCAGCAGCACCTATTTGGGGAGCTCCTACGAGCAGTACTTC. It is translated as CASSTYLGSSYEQYF.

The chain employs TRBV10-3 and TRBJ2-3; D is unresolved. The CDR3 is 11 residues long. Trimming took 8 bases from V and 0 from J, leaving 3 bases between them. From germline, CDR1 is ENHRY and CDR2 SYGVKD. The CDR3 nucleotides read TGTGCCATCCGTAGCACAGATACGCAGTATTTT. Its translation is CAIRSTDTQYF.

V gene TRBV30 combines with J gene TRBJ1-4; 8 nucleotides align to TRBD1. V gave up 3 bases and J gave up 3 bases; unmatched junction bases: 9. The germline V gene has CDR1 GTSNPN and CDR2 SVGIG (reference sequence). There are 16 residues in the CDR3. The CDR3 sequence: CAWRLGQGGPNEKLFF. The CDR3 region has the DNA TGTGCCTGGAGGCTAGGACAGGGAGGTCCTAATGAAAAACTGTTTTTT.

CDR3 coding DNA: TGTGCCAGTAGTATAAAAAGCCCCTACGAGCAGTACTTC. As protein: CASSIKSPYEQYF. This rearrangement joins TRBV19 to TRBJ2-7; D gene unclear. CDR1 LNHDA and CDR2 SQIVND come from the germline V gene (reference sequence). Trimming removed 2 bases at V and 2 bases at J, with 7 bases between. CDR3 length: 13 amino acids.